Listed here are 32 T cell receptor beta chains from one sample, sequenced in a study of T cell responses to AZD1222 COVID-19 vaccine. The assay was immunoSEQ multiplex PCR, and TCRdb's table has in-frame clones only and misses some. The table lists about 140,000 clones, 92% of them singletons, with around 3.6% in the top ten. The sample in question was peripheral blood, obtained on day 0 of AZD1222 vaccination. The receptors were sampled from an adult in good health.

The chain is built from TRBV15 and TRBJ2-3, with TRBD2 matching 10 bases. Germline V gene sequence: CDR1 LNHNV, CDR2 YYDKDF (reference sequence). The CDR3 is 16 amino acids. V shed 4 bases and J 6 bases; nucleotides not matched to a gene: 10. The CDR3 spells CATSKASGGWLDTQYF. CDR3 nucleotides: TGTGCCACCAGCAAAGCTAGCGGGGGCTGGCTCGATACGCAGTATTTT.

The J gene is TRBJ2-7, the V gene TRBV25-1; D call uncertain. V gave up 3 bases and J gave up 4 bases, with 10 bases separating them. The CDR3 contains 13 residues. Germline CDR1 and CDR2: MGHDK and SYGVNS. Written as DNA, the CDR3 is TGTGCCAGCAGTGACCCCCCCAGATACGAGCAGTACTTC. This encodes CASSDPPRYEQYF.

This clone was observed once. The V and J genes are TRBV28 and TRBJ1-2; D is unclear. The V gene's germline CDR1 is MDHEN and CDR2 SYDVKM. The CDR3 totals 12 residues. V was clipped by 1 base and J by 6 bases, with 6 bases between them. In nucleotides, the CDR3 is TGTGCCAGCAGTTTATTTGGGGATGGCTACACCTTC. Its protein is CASSLFGDGYTF.

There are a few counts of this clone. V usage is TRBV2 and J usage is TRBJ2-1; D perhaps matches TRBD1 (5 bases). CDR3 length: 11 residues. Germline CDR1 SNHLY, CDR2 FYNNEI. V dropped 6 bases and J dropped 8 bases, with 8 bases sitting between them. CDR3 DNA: TGTGCCAGCAGGGCCAGGGATGAGCAGTTCTTC. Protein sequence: CASRARDEQFF. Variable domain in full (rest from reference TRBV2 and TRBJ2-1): EPEVTQTPSHQVTQMGQEVILRCVPISNHLYFYWYRQILGQKVEFLVSFYNNEISEKSEIFDDQFSVERPDGSNFTLKIRSTKLEDSAMYFCASRARDEQFFGPGTRLTVL.

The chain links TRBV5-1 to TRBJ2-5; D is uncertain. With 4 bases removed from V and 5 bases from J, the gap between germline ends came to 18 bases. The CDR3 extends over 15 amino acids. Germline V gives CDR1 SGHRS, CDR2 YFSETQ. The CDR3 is CASSRQPTAAETQYF. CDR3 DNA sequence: TGCGCCAGCAGCCGCCAACCGACGGCGGCCGAGACCCAGTACTTC.

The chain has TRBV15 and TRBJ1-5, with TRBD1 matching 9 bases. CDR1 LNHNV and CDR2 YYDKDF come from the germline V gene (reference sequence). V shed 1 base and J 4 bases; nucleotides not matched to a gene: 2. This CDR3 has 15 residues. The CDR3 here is CATSRGDRENQPQHF. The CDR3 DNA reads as TGTGCCACCAGCAGAGGGGACAGGGAAAATCAGCCCCAGCATTTT.

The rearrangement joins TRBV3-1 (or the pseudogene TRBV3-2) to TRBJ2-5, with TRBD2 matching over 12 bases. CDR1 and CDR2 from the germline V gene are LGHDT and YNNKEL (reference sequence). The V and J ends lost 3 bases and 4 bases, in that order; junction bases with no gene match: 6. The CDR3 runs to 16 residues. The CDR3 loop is CASSHRLAGAAETQYF. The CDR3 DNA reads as TGTGCCAGCAGCCATCGACTAGCGGGAGCCGCAGAGACCCAGTACTTC.

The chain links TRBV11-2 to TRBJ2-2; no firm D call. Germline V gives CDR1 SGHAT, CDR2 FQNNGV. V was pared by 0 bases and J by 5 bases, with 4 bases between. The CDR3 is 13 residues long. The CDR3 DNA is TGTGCCAGCAGCTTAGAAACAACCGGGGAGCTGTTTTTT. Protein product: CASSLETTGELFF.

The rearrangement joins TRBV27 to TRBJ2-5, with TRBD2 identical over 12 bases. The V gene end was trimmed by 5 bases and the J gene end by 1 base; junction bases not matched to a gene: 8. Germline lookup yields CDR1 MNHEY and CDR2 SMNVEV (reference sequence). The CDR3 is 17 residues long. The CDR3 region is CASSLLTSGSRQETQYF. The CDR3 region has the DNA TGTGCCAGCAGTCTGTTGACTAGCGGGAGCCGCCAAGAGACCCAGTACTTC.

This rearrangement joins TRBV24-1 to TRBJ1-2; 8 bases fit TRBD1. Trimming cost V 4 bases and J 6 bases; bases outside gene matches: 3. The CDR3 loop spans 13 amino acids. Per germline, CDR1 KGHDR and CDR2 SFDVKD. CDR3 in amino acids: CATSDRGLNGYTF. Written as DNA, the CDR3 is TGTGCCACCAGTGACAGGGGGCTAAATGGCTACACCTTC.

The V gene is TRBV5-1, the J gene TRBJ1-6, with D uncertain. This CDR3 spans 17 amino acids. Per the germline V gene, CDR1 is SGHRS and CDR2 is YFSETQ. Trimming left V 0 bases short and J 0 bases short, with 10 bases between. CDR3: CASSLDLGSSYNSPLHF. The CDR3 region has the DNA TGCGCCAGCAGCTTGGATCTGGGGAGCTCCTATAATTCACCCCTCCACTTT.

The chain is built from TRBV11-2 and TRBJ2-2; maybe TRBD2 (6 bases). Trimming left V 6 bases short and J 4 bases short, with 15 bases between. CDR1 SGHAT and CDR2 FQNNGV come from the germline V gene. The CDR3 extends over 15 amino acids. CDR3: CASSYTGGSTGELFF. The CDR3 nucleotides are TGTGCCAGCAGTTATACCGGGGGAAGCACCGGGGAGCTGTTTTTT.

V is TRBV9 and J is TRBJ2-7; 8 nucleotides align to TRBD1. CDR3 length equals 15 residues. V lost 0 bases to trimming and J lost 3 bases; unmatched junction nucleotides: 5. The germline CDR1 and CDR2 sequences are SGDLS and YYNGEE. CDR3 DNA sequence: TGTGCCAGCAGCGTAGACCCAGGGGGCATCTACGAGCAGTACTTC. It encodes CASSVDPGGIYEQYF.

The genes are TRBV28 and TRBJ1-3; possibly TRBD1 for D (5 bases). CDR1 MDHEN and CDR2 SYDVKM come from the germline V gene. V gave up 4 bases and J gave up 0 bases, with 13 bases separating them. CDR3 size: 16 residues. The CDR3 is CASSSQGADSGNTIYF. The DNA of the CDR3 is TGTGCCAGCAGTTCGCAGGGCGCCGACTCTGGAAACACCATATATTTT. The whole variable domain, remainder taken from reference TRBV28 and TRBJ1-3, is DVKVTQSSRYLVKRTGEKVFLECVQDMDHENMFWYRQDPGLGLRLIYFSYDVKMKEKGDIPEGYSVSREKKERFSLILESASTNQTSMYLCASSSQGADSGNTIYFGEGSWLTVV.

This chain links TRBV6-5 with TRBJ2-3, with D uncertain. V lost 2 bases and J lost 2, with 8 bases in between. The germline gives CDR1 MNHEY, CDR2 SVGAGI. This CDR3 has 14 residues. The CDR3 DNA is TGTGCCAGCAGTTACCCGAAATCCACAGATACGCAGTATTTT. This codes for CASSYPKSTDTQYF.

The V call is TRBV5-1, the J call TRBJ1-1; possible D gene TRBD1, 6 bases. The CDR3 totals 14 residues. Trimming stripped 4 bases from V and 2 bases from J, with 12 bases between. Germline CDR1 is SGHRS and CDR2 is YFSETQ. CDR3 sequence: CASSADRLNTEAFF. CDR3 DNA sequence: TGCGCCAGCAGCGCGGACAGACTTAACACTGAAGCTTTCTTT.

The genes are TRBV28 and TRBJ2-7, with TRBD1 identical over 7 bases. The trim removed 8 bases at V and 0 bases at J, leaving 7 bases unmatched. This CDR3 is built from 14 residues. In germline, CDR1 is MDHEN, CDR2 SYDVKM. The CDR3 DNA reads TGTGCCAGCCTCCAGACAGGGAGCTCCTACGAGCAGTACTTC. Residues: CASLQTGSSYEQYF.

CDR3 nucleotides: TGTGCCACCAGTGGTCCCGGACTAGCGGGAGACACCGGGGAGCTGTTTTTT. Amino acids: CATSGPGLAGDTGELFF. V is TRBV24-1 and J is TRBJ2-2; 13 bases match TRBD2. CDR1 is KGHDR and CDR2 is SFDVKD in the germline V gene. V lost 5 bases, J lost 3 bases, and 5 bases stayed unmatched. The CDR3 covers 17 residues.

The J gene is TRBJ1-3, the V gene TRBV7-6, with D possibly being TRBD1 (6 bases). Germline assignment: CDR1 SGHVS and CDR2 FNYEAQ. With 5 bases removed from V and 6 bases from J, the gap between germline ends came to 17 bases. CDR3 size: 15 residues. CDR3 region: CASSPDRTSQNTIYF. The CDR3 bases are TGTGCCAGCAGCCCTGACAGGACCAGTCAAAACACCATATATTTT.

CDR3 in DNA: TGTGCCACCGCCAATAGCGGGAGTAGGGACATTCAGTACTTC. The encoded protein is CATANSGSRDIQYF. The V gene is TRBV15, the J gene TRBJ2-4; TRBD2 matches 9 bases. Germline V gene data show CDR1 as LNHNV and CDR2 as YYDKDF (reference sequence). V shed 8 bases, J shed 8 bases, and the junction held 10 bases outside the gene matches. The CDR3 runs to 14 residues.

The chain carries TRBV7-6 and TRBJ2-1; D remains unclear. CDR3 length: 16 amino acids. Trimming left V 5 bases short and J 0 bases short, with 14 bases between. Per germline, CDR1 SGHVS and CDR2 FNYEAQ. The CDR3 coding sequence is TGTGCCAGCAGCGTGTATAGCCCCAGCTCCTACAATGAGCAGTTCTTC. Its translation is CASSVYSPSSYNEQFF.

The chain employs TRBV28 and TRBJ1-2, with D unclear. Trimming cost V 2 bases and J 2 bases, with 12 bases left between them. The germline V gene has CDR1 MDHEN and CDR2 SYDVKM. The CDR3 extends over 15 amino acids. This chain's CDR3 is CASSLSQSANYGYTF. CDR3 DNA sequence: TGTGCCAGCAGTTTAAGCCAGTCGGCGAACTATGGCTACACCTTC.

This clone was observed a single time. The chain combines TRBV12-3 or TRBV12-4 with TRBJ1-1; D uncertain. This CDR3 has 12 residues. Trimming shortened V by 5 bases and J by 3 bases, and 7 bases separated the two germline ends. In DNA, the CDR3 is TGTGCCAGCAGTCCGCTCGACACTGAAGCTTTCTTT. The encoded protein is CASSPLDTEAFF.

DNA for the CDR3: TGTGCCACCGGGACTAGCGGGAACACAGATACGCAGTATTTT. Translating gives CATGTSGNTDTQYF. The genes are TRBV10-3 and TRBJ2-3; 13 nucleotides agree with TRBD2. Looked up from germline, CDR1 is ENHRY and CDR2 is SYGVKD. V shed 10 bases, J shed 2 bases, and the junction held 3 bases outside the gene matches. This CDR3 has 14 amino acids.

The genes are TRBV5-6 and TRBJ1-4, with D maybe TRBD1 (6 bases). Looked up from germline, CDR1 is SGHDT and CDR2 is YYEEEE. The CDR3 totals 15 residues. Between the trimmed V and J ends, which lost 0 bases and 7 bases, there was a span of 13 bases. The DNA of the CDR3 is TGTGCCAGCAGCTTGGAACAGGGACGGGGTGAAAAACTGTTTTTT. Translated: CASSLEQGRGEKLFF.

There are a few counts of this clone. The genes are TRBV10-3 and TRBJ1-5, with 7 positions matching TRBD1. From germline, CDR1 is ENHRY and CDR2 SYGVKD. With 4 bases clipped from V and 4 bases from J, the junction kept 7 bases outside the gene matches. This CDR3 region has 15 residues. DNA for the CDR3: TGTGCCATCAGTGGATCGGGGACAGCGAATCAGCCCCAGCATTTT. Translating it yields CAISGSGTANQPQHF.

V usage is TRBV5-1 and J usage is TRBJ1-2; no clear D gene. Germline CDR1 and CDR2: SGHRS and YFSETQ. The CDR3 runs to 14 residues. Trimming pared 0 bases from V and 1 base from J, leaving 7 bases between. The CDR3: CASSLDTRNYGYTF. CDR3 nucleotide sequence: TGCGCCAGCAGCTTGGACACCCGTAACTATGGCTACACCTTC.

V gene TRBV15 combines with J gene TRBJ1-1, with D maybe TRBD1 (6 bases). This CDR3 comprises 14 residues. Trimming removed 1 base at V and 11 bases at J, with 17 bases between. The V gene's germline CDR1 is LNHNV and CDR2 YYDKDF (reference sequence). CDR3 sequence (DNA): TGTGCCACCAGCAGAGTGTCACAGGGAGACAGGGCTTTCTTT. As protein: CATSRVSQGDRAFF. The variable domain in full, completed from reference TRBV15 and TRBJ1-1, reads DAMVIQNPRYQVTQFGKPVTLSCSQTLNHNVMYWYQQKSSQAPKLLFHYYDKDFNNEADTPDNFQSRRPNTSFCFLDIRSPGLGDTAMYLCATSRVSQGDRAFFGQGTRLTVV.

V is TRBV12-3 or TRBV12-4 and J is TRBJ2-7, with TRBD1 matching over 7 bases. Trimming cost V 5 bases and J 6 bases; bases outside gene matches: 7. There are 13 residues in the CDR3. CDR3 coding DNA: TGTGCCAGCAGTCGTCGACAGGGCGCCGAGCAGTACTTC. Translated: CASSRRQGAEQYF.

CDR3 amino acids: CASSIGLDQPQHF. The DNA of the CDR3 is TGTGCCAGTAGTATAGGTTTGGATCAGCCCCAGCATTTT. The chain joins TRBV19 to TRBJ1-5; D unresolved. This CDR3 is 13 amino acids long. Trimming left V 1 base short and J 5 bases short, with 6 bases between. CDR1 LNHDA and CDR2 SQIVND come from the germline V gene (reference sequence).

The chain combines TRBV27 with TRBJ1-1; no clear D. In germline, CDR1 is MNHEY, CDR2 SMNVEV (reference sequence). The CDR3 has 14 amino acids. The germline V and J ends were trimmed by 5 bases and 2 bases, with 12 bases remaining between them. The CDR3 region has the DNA TGTGCCAGCAGTGAACACACCATTAACACTGAAGCTTTCTTT. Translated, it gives CASSEHTINTEAFF.

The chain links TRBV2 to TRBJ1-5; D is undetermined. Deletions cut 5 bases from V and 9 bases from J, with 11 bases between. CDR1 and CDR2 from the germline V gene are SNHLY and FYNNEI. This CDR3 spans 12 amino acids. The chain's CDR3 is CASSRAKGPQHF. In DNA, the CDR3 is TGTGCCAGCAGTAGGGCGAAGGGGCCCCAGCATTTT.